Listed here is a single T cell receptor beta chain. Its antigen is as yet unknown. PCR amplification relied on 60 Vbeta primers (plus 13 Jbeta primers). The protocol was immunoSEQ multiplex PCR, while the TCRdb copy is restricted to in-frame clones and leaves out a portion. This table holds some 120,000 clones, roughly four fifths found once. Unmatched junction bases numbered 6, after V lost 5 bases and J lost 8 bases. Germline V gene sequence: CDR1 MNHNY, CDR2 SVGAGI (reference sequence). The CDR3 is 15 residues long. This entry belongs to a study of cytomegalovirus exposure and HLA in healthy donors. Study outcomes and limitations: Specificity for CMV antigens was confirmed in vitro for a few of the CMV-associated chains. In the analysis, some V segments, TRBV6-2 and TRBV6-3 included, were excluded as indistinguishable.

The TCR originated in a male donor in good health and CMV-seropositive. The sequenced material came from PBMCs. V usage is TRBV6-6 and J usage is TRBJ2-1; TRBD2 matches at 13 bases. CDR3 in amino acids: CASSGLAGEGDEQFF. Written as DNA, the CDR3 is TGTGCCAGCAGTGGACTAGCGGGAGAGGGGGATGAGCAGTTCTTC.